The present entry profiles one TCR beta chain with its context. What it recognizes is unknown. The entry originates in a study of glioma-infiltrating T cells after dendritic cell vaccination. Sequencing used immunoSEQ multiplex PCR; TCRdb keeps in-frame clones, though not all of them. Among tens of thousands of clones, approximately 78% were seen once, and the ten largest hold about 10%. Study-level results: The cohort had few patients with full blood and tumor sets. Longer survival after dendritic cell vaccination followed higher pretreatment TIL content.

PBMC were collected before vaccination, two weeks after the third vaccination, and at progression. Looked up from germline, CDR1 is LNHDA and CDR2 is SQIVND (reference sequence). The CDR3 is 14 residues long. V shed 7 bases and J 4 bases; nucleotides not matched to a gene: 9. This specimen consisted of blood, obtained before dendritic cell vaccination. The chain carries TRBV19 and TRBJ1-1; 7 bases align to TRBD1. This TCR came from a human donor with glioblastoma. DNA for the CDR3: TGTGCCAGTAAAGGGGGCGCCGGGGGCACTGAAGCTTTCTTT. Translating gives CASKGGAGGTEAFF.